The TCR beta chain described here comes from a study of T-cell memory formation after mild COVID-19. Background on the study: Largely, TCR clusters stayed within a single donor. Study outcomes and limitations: The study found contracting CD4+ clones mainly in CM and EM and contracting CD8+ clones in EMRA.

The CDR3 extends over 14 amino acids. V lost 0 bases and J 2 bases, leaving 7 bases between the germline ends. Germline-derived CDR1 and CDR2 are SGHRS and YFSETQ. The sample holds a few counts of this clonotype. Antigen: not known. TCRdb passed the 5' RACE reads through MiXCR, listing each CDR3 protein once. The data hold 200,000 to 300,000 distinct CDR3 sequences, with over 15% observed a single time. The sequenced sample was PBMCs or a T cell subset sorted from them (not recorded which). The sequence derives from a man aged 18 to 29 who had mild COVID-19 (a few samples of this study predate the infection). Cell type and time point are not known. The chain is built from TRBV5-1 and TRBJ2-3; D remains ambiguous. The CDR3 coding sequence is TGCGCCAGCAGCTTGGAACAGAACACAGATACGCAGTATTTT. It is translated as CASSLEQNTDTQYF.